These T cell receptor beta chains were read from a single sample in a study of cytomegalovirus exposure and HLA in healthy donors. Repertoires were generated with immunoSEQ multiplex PCR, while TCRdb's copy carries only in-frame clones and drops some. The sample contains 130,000 to 150,000 clones, about 87% of which appear only once. Sequences were obtained from PBMCs. The receptors derive from a man aged 18 to 35 in good health and CMV-seropositive. The CDR3 runs from the conserved cysteine through the conserved F or W. D genes are given only for firm matches.

>TRBD1|TRBJ2-7|TRBV19
CASSIDRSIGTELYEQYF
TGTGCCAGTAGTATAGATCGAAGTATAGGGACAGAACTTTACGAGCAGTACTTC
>TRBD1|TRBJ1-2|TRBV6-1
CASSEDRGFSRGYTF
TGTGCCAGCAGTGAGGACAGGGGGTTTTCAAGGGGCTACACCTTC
>-|TRBJ1-2|TRBV7-2
CASSLIPGNYGYTF
TGTGCCAGCAGCTTAATTCCAGGGAACTATGGCTACACCTTC
>TRBD1|TRBJ1-2|TRBV5-1
CASSTTGTNYGYTF
TGCGCCAGCAGCACGACAGGGACAAACTATGGCTACACCTTC
>-|TRBJ2-1|TRBV2
CASSEFRDIGEQFF
TGTGCCAGCAGTGAGTTCAGGGACATCGGAGAGCAGTTCTTC
>-|TRBJ2-3|TRBV19
CASSILDSYPKADTQYF
TGTGCCAGTAGTATATTAGACAGTTATCCGAAAGCAGATACGCAGTATTTT
>TRBD2|TRBJ2-5|TRBV5-4
CASSFRAGLQETQYF
TGTGCCAGCAGCTTTCGAGCGGGACTCCAAGAGACCCAGTACTTC
>TRBD1|TRBJ2-7|TRBV7-2
CASSFGTGVYEQYF
TGTGCCAGCAGCTTCGGGACAGGGGTCTACGAGCAGTACTTC
>-|TRBJ1-1|TRBV5-1
CASSLDSGYTEAFF
TGCGCCAGCAGCTTAGATTCGGGGTACACTGAAGCTTTCTTT
>TRBD1|TRBJ1-1|TRBV29-1
CSTTGDPTEAFF
TGCAGCACCACAGGGGATCCCACTGAAGCTTTCTTT
>TRBD1|TRBJ1-5|TRBV29-1
CSVAVGQYRHF
TGCAGCGTTGCGGTGGGACAGTATCGGCATTTT
>TRBD1|TRBJ2-7|TRBV5-1
CASRRPGQGTYEQYF
TGCGCCAGCAGGCGGCCGGGACAGGGAACCTACGAGCAGTACTTC
>TRBD1|TRBJ1-2|TRBV4-2
CASSHSGQGADYGYTF
TGTGCCAGCAGCCATTCGGGACAGGGGGCGGACTATGGCTACACCTTC